Given below is one T cell receptor (beta chain) in context. The data were obtained in a study of blood T cell repertoires in COVID-19. Clones were sequenced by immunoSEQ multiplex PCR, and TCRdb holds only the in-frame ones, with some missing. This sample has 150,000 to 200,000 clones, with roughly 80% found just once. With 1 base removed from V and 4 bases from J, the gap between germline ends came to 9 bases. Germline CDR1 and CDR2: SGHDT and YYEEEE. The CDR3 length is 14 residues. Sequenced sample: PBMCs or T cells enriched from blood (not recorded which). The rearrangement links TRBV5-6 to TRBJ1-3, with D possibly TRBD1 on 5 matching bases. The sequence was obtained from a man between 50 and 59 years old who had recovered from COVID-19. The CDR3, as DNA: TGTGCCAGCAGCTTGCCAGGGCTGGGAAACACCATATATTTT. Encoded protein: CASSLPGLGNTIYF.